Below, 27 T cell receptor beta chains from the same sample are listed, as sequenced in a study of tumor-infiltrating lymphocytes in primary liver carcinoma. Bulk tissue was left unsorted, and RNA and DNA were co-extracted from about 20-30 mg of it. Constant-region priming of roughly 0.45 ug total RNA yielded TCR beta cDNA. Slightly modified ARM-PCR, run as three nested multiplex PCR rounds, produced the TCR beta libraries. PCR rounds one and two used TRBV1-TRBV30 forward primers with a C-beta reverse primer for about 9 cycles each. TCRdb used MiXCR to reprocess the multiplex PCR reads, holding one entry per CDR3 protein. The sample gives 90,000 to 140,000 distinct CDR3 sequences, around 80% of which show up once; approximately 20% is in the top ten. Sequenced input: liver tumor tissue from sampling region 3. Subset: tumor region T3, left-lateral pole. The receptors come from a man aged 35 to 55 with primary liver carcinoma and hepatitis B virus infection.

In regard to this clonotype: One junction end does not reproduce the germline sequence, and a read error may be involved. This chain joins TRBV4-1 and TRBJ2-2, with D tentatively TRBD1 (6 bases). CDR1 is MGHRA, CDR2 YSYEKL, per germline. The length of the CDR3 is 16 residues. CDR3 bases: TGCGCCAGCAGCCAAGAGTCAGGGGCAAACACCGGGGAGCTCTTTTTT. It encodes CASSQESGANTGELFF.

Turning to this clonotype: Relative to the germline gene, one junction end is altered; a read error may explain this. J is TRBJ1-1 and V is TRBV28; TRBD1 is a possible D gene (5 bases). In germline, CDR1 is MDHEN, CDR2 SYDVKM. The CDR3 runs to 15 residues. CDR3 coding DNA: TGTGCCAGCAATTTAAGACGGGGACGAAACACTGAAGCTTTCTTT. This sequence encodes CASNLRRGRNTEAFF.

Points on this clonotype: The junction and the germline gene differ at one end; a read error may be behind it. Written as DNA, the CDR3 is TGTGCTGGCAGCTTAGAAAGGGATACTGCAGCTTTCTTT. Residues: CAGSLERDTAAFF. The chain carries TRBV11-3 and TRBJ1-1; no definite D call. Germline CDR1 and CDR2: SGHNT and YENEEA. The CDR3 has 13 amino acids.

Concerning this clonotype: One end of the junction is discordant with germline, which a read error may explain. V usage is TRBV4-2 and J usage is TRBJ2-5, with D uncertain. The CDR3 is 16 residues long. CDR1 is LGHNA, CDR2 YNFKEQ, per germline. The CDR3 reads CVSSQASIGFQETQYF. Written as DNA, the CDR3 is TGTGTCAGCAGCCAAGCGTCTATCGGGTTTCAAGAGACCCAGTACTTC.

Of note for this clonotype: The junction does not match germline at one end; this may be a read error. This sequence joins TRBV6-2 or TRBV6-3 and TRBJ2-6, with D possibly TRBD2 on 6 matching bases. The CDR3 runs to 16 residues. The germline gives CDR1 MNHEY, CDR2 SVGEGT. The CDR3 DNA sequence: TGTGCCAGCAGTTACGCGGGACTCTCTGGGGCCAACGTCCCAACCTTC. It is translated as CASSYAGLSGANVPTF.

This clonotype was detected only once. In DNA form, the CDR3 reads TGTGCCAGCAGTACGGGACTGACATATGGCTACACCTTC. This gives the protein CASSTGLTYGYTF. The J gene is TRBJ1-2, the V gene TRBV6-2 or TRBV6-3; a weak D match, TRBD1 (5 bases). V was cut by 5 bases and J by 5 bases, with 12 bases left in between. In germline, CDR1 is MNHEY, CDR2 SVGEGT. This CDR3 is 13 amino acids long.

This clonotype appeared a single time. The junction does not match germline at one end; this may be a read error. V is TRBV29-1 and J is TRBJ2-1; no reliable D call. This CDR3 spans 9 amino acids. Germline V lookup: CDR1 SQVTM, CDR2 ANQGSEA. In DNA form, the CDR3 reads TGTAGCATTGAGAATGAGCAGTTCTTC. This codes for CSIENEQFF.

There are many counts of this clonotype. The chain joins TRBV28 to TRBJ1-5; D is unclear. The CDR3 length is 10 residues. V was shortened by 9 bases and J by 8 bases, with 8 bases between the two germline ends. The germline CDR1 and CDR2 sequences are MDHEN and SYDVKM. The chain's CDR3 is CASSSKPQHF. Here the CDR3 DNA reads TGTGCCAGTTCATCAAAGCCCCAGCATTTT.

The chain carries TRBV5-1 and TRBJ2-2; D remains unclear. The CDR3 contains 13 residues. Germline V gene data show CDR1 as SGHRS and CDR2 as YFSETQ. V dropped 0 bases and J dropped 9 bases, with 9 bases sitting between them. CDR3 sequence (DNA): TGCGCCAGCAGCTTGGAGCTCGGCTGGGAGCTGTTTTTT. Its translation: CASSLELGWELFF.

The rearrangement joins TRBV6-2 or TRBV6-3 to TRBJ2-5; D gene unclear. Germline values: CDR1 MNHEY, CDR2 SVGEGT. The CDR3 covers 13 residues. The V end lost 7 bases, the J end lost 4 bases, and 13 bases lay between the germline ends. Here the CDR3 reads CASNWAQIETQYF. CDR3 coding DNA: TGTGCCAGCAATTGGGCCCAAATAGAGACCCAGTACTTC.

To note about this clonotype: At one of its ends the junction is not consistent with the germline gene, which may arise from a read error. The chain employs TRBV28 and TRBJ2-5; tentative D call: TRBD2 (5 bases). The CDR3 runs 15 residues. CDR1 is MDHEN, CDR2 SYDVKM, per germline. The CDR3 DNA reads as TGTGCCAGCAGTTCTAGCACAAAAGTAGGAGAGCCCCAGTACTTC. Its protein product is CASSSSTKVGEPQYF.

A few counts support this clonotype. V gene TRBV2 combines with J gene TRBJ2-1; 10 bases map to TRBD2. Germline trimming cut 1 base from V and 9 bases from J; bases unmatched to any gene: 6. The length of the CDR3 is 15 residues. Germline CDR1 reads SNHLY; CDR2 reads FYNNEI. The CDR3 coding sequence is TGTGCCAGCAGTGAAGGGCTAGCGGGAGTGGGTGAGCAGTTCTTC. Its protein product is CASSEGLAGVGEQFF. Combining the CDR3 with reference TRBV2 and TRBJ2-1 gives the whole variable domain EPEVTQTPSHQVTQMGQEVILRCVPISNHLYFYWYRQILGQKVEFLVSFYNNEISEKSEIFDDQFSVERPDGSNFTLKIRSTKLEDSAMYFCASSEGLAGVGEQFFGPGTRLTVL.

The CDR3 loop is CSVALTGLHVQYF. In nucleotides, the CDR3 is TGCAGCGTTGCACTGACAGGGCTCCACGTGCAGTACTTC. The rearrangement uses TRBV29-1 and TRBJ2-7; 7 bases fit TRBD1. CDR1 and CDR2 (germline): SQVTM, ANQGSEA. This CDR3 spans 13 amino acids. With V trimmed by 4 bases and J by 9 bases, 12 bases remained unmatched.

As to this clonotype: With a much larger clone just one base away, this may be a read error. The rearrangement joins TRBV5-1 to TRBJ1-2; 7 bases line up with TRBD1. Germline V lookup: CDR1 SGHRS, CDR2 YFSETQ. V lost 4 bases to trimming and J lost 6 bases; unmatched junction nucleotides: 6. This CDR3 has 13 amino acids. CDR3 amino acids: CASSDRVGHGYTF. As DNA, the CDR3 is TGCGCCAGCAGCGACAGGGTGGGCCATGGCTACACCTTC.

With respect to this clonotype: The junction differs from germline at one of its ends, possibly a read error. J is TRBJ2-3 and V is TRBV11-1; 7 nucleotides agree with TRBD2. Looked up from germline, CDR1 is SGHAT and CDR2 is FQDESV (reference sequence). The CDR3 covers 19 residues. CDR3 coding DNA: TGTGCCAGCAGCTCGGGGGGAAGCTCTGTTGGAGCCCTCACAGATGCGCAGTATTTT. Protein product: CASSSGGSSVGALTDAQYF.

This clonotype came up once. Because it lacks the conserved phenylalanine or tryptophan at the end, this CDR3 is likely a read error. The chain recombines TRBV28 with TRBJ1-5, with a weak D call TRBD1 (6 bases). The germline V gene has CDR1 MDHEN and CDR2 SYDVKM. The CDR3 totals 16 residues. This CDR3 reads CANSLQGRWNNQPQHC. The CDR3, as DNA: TGTGCCAACAGTTTGCAGGGGCGGTGGAACAATCAGCCCCAGCATTGT.

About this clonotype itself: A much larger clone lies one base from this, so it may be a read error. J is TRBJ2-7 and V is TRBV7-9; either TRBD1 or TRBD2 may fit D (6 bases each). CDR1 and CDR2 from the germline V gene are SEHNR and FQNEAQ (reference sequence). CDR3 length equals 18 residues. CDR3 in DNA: TGTGCCAGCAACTTAGGGGGAGGATCGGGGACTTTACCCTACGAGCAGTACTTC. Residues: CASNLGGGSGTLPYEQYF.

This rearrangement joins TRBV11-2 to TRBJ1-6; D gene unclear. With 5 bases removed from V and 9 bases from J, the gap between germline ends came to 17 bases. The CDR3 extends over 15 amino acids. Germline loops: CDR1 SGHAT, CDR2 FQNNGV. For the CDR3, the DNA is TGTGCCAGCAGCCGCGAGGATAAGGCCTGTTCACCCCTCCACTTT. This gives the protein CASSREDKACSPLHF.

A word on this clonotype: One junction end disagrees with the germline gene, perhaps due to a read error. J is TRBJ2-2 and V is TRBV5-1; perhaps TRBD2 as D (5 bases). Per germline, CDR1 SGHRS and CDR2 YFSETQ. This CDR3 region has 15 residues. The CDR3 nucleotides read TGCGCCAGCAGTTTGAGTCCCTCGAACACCGGGAAGCTGTTTTTT. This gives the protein CASSLSPSNTGKLFF.

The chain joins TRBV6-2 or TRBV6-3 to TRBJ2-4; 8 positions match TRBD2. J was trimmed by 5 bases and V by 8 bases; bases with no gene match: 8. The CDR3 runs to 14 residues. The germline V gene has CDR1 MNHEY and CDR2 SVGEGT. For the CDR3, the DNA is TGTGCCAGCGGTCGCCGGGGGGGGGAAAACATTCAGTACTTC. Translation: CASGRRGGENIQYF.

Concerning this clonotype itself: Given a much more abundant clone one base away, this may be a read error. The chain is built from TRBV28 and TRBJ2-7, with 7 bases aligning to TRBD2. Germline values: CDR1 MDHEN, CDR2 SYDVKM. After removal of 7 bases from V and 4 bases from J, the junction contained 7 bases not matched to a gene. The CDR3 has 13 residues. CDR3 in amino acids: CASTASGLYEQYF. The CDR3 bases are TGTGCCAGCACTGCTAGCGGATTATACGAGCAGTACTTC.

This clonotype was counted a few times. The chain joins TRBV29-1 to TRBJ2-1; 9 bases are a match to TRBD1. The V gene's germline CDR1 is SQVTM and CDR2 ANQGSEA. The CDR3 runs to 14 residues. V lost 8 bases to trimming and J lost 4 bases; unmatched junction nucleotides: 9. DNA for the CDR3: TGCAGCATCACTCGGGACAGGGCGTACAATGAGCAGTTCTTC. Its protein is CSITRDRAYNEQFF.

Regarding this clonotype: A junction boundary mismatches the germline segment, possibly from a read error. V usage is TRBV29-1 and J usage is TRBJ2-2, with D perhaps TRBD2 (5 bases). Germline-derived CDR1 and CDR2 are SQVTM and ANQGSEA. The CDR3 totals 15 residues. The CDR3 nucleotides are TGCAGCGTTCGGATTAGCGCGGCGAACACCCGGGAGCTGTTTTTT. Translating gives CSVRISAANTRELFF.

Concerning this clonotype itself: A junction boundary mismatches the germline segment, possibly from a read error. CDR3 region: CAGSLEASQEAQYF. CDR3 nucleotide sequence: TGTGCCGGCAGCTTGGAGGCTAGTCAAGAGGCCCAGTACTTC. V is TRBV5-6 and J is TRBJ2-5, with D maybe TRBD2 (5 bases). Germline loops: CDR1 SGHDT, CDR2 YYEEEE. The CDR3 totals 14 residues.

CDR3 in amino acids: CAGSLGLAETGELFF. DNA for the CDR3: TGTGCAGGCAGCTTGGGACTAGCGGAGACCGGGGAGCTGTTTTTT. V usage is TRBV5-4 and J usage is TRBJ2-2; 11 bases align to TRBD2. The CDR3 totals 15 residues. The germline gives CDR1 SGHNT, CDR2 YYREEE (reference sequence).

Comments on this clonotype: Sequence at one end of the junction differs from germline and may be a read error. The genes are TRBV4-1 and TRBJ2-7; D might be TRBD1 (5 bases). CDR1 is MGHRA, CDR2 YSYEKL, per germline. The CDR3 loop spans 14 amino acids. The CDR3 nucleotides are TGCGTCAGCAGCCTCCTAGGGGTAGGGGACGAGCAGTACTTC. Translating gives CVSSLLGVGDEQYF.

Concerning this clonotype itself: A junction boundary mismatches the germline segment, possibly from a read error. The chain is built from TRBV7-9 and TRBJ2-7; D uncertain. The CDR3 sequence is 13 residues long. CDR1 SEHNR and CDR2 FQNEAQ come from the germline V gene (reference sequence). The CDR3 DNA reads TGTGCCAGCAGCTTAGGCAACTCCTACGAACAGTACTTC. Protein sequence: CASSLGNSYEQYF.